One sample yielded the 8 T cell receptor beta chains listed below, sequenced in a study of T cell responses to AZD1222 COVID-19 vaccine. Sequenced by immunoSEQ multiplex PCR; TCRdb stores in-frame clones only, minus some. Of 140,000 or so clones listed, more than 80% are singletons. The sequencing here drew on peripheral blood, taken on day 0 of AZD1222 vaccination. The receptors come from an adult in good health.

The chain employs TRBV6-4 and TRBJ1-1, with D possibly TRBD1 on 6 matching bases. Germline V gene sequence: CDR1 MRHNA, CDR2 SNTAGT. The CDR3 runs to 15 residues. Trimming cost V 6 bases and J 3 bases, with 17 bases left between them. The DNA for the CDR3 is TGTGCCAGCAGACCCACTACAGGGTTTCACACTGAAGCTTTCTTT. Translated: CASRPTTGFHTEAFF.

The CDR3 sequence: CASSEYRQGDQPQHF. The CDR3 nucleotides read TGTGCCAGCAGTGAATATCGGCAGGGCGATCAGCCCCAGCATTTT. This chain links TRBV6-1 with TRBJ1-5; tentative D call: TRBD1 (5 bases). The length of the CDR3 is 15 residues. V was pared by 2 bases and J by 5 bases, with 13 bases between. Germline V gene sequence: CDR1 MNHNS, CDR2 SASEGT.

The V call is TRBV27, the J call TRBJ2-7; 13 bases are shared with TRBD2. The CDR3 spans 15 residues. Germline-derived CDR1 and CDR2 are MNHEY and SMNVEV (reference sequence). With V trimmed by 1 base and J by 6 bases, 3 bases remained unmatched. CDR3 coding DNA: TGTGCCAGCAGTTTATTCCGGACTAGCGGGAGCGAGCAGTACTTC. Translated: CASSLFRTSGSEQYF.

V and J are TRBV7-9 and TRBJ2-2; D unresolved. V lost 1 base and J 3 bases, leaving 9 bases between the germline ends. Germline CDR1 is SEHNR and CDR2 is FQNEAQ (reference sequence). The CDR3 totals 15 residues. CDR3: CASSLVLGYTGELFF. Written as DNA, the CDR3 is TGTGCCAGCAGCTTAGTGTTGGGGTACACCGGGGAGCTGTTTTTT.

V gene TRBV12-5 combines with J gene TRBJ2-2; D uncertain. Trimming stripped 2 bases from V and 2 bases from J, with 12 bases between. The length of the CDR3 is 16 residues. Looked up from germline, CDR1 is LGHNT and CDR2 is FRNRAP. The CDR3 protein is CASGLPGRSNTGELFF. The CDR3 bases are TGTGCTAGTGGTTTGCCCGGTCGCAGCAACACCGGGGAGCTGTTTTTT.

This chain uses TRBV27 with TRBJ1-2; D not certain. The V gene lost 4 bases and the J gene lost 7 bases, with 13 bases spanning the gap. Germline CDR1 MNHEY, CDR2 SMNVEV (reference sequence). There are 13 residues in the CDR3. This CDR3 reads CASSSAVGFGYTF. The DNA of the CDR3 is TGTGCCAGCAGTTCCGCTGTGGGTTTTGGCTACACCTTC.

In this sample, this clone turned up a few times. The chain joins TRBV4-1 to TRBJ2-7, with a tentative D call TRBD1 (6 bases). Germline CDR1 is MGHRA and CDR2 is YSYEKL. With 2 bases removed from V and 4 bases from J, the gap between germline ends came to 15 bases. This CDR3 is built from 15 residues. CDR3 sequence: CASSQTWGPQYEQYF. CDR3 bases: TGCGCCAGCAGCCAAACTTGGGGGCCTCAATACGAGCAGTACTTC.

The V call is TRBV12-3 or TRBV12-4, the J call TRBJ2-7; a weak D match, TRBD1 (6 bases). V lost 8 bases and J 3 bases, leaving 11 bases between the germline ends. The CDR3 has 12 residues. The chain's CDR3 is CASRDTYYEQYF. In nucleotides, the CDR3 is TGTGCCAGCCGGGACACATACTACGAGCAGTACTTC.